This TCR beta chain stems from a study of blood T cell repertoires in COVID-19. About the study: Researchers got acute and convalescent COVID-19 samples from the United States, Italy and Spain. T cells, B-cell-depleted T cells, or PBMCs supplied cDNA or gDNA.

Authors' processing steps: Quantification of nucleated cells was approximated via reference gene primer amplification. The data were produced by immunoSEQ multiplex PCR, yet TCRdb's version contains in-frame clones alone and is incomplete. From that table come the V and J calls and clone size; the DNA was used to work out D and trimming. The sample shows about 130,000 clones, around 73% of them seen only once. J was trimmed by 8 bases and V by 0 bases; bases with no gene match: 3. This CDR3 has 14 residues. Germline lookup yields CDR1 SGHTA and CDR2 FQGTGA. The chain carries TRBV7-3 and TRBJ1-1, with 10 bases lining up with TRBD1. Sequencing was done on a sample of peripheral blood. The sequence was collected from a man aged 60-69 years who had recovered from COVID-19. The CDR3 here is CASSLTPDRGEAFF. The DNA for the CDR3 is TGTGCCAGCAGCTTAACGCCGGACAGGGGGGAAGCTTTCTTT.